These T cell receptor beta chains were read from a single sample in a study of molecular identifiers for immune sequencing clone quantification. From the PCR reads, TCRdb called clonotypes with MiXCR, one entry per CDR3 protein. This sample has around 480,000 distinct CDR3 sequences, with over 20% found just once. The sequencing input was naive CD8+ T cells from blood, with Jurkat cell RNA spiked in. The receptors shown here come from a human donor in good health. Some libraries in this study had Jurkat cell RNA spiked in. Both conserved end residues are part of each CDR3.

CASSSAQGKNIQYF,TRBJ2-4,TRBV5-4
CASNNYSNRDNEQFF,TRBJ2-1,TRBV28
CASSQETSFPDTQYF,TRBJ2-3,TRBV4-2
CAGSLVLLAGANEQFF,TRBJ2-1,TRBV7-8
CASSIRGNEQYF,TRBJ2-7,TRBV28
CASSLAGAGYEQYF,TRBJ2-7,TRBV7-6
CASSHPWALTDTQYF,TRBJ2-3,TRBV3-1
CASSLVGGPIQYF,TRBJ2-4,TRBV7-9
CASSVVDASGSTQHF,TRBJ2-5,TRBV9
CASNPGDSYNEQFF,TRBJ2-1,TRBV2
CASSSPAGGPVNEQFF,TRBJ2-1,TRBV9
CASIPPRGSSYNEQFF,TRBJ2-1,TRBV7-9
CASNTAQGVGANEQYF,TRBJ2-7,TRBV27
CASSQAGTGVSEAFF,TRBJ1-1,TRBV4-1
CASSRRQGPEAFF,TRBJ1-1,TRBV6-2/TRBV6-3
CASSVIPDRARGYTF,TRBJ1-2,TRBV9
CASGETIQETQYF,TRBJ2-5,TRBV7-9
CASSYSREEYF,TRBJ2-5,TRBV12-3/TRBV12-4
CASSPTGPYPTTYGYTF,TRBJ1-2,TRBV27
CASSSTLGPRGQETQYF,TRBJ2-5,TRBV5-6
CASSQDAGDLSGNTIYF,TRBJ1-3,TRBV4-1
CSARTGGELFF,TRBJ2-2,TRBV20-1
CASSLEQGGQETQYF,TRBJ2-5,TRBV7-9
CASSQDRWRAEAFF,TRBJ1-1,TRBV4-3
CSVVGQGGTQYF,TRBJ2-3,TRBV29-1
CASSPGQYYGYTF,TRBJ1-2,TRBV14